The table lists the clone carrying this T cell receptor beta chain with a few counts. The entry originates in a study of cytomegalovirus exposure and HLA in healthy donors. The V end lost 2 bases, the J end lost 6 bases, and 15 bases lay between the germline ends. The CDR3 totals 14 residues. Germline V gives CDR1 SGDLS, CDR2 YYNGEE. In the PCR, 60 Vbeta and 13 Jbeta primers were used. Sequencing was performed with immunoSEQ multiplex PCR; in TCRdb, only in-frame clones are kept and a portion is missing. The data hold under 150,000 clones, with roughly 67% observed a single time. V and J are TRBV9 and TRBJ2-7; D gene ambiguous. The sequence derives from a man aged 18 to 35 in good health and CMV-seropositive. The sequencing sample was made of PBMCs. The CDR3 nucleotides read TGTGCCAGCAGCGTGTACCTGCTTGGGCCCGAGCAGTACTTC. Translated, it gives CASSVYLLGPEQYF.